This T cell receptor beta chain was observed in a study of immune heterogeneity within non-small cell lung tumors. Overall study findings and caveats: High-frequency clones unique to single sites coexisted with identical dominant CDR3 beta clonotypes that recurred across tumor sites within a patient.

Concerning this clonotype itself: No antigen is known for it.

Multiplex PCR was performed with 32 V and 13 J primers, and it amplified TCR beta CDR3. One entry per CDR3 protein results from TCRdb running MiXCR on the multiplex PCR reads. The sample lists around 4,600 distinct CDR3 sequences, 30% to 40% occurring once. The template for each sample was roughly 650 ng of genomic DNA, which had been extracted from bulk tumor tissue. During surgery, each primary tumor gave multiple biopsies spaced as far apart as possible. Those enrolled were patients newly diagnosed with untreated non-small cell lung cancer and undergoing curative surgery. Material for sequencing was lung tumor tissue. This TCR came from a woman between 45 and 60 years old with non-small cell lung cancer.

The CDR3 spells CASSTAGGDYGYTF. CDR3 bases: TGTGCCAGCTCAACCGCCGGGGGGGACTATGGCTACACCTTC. The V gene is TRBV18, the J gene TRBJ1-2, with a weak D call TRBD1 (5 bases). Germline V CDR1 and CDR2: KGHSH, LQKENI. The V gene lost 5 bases and the J gene lost 3 bases, with 13 bases spanning the gap. This CDR3 is built from 14 residues.